These 20 T cell receptor beta chains share one sample of origin, sequenced in a study of vaccination effects on CD4 cells after COVID-19. Clones were read by immunoSEQ multiplex PCR, and TCRdb kept only the in-frame ones, dropping some. The profile shows under 40,000 clones, almost 85% of them singletons. Under the ViraFEST assay, PBMC were stimulated with viral peptide pools so that antigen-specific CD4+ T cells expanded. Sequencing was performed afterwards. Scientists isolated CD4+ T cells after a roughly nine-day culture period ended. Everyone in the study got two shots of either the BNT162b2 or mRNA-1273 vaccine. These receptors lack a known antigen. The starting material was CD4+ T cells from PBMCs cultured with HCoV-NL63 spike peptides, obtained after COVID-19 vaccination. These receptors all stem from a human donor who received a COVID-19 vaccine. Some clones in this sample may be carry-over from other donors' samples.

The rearrangement uses TRBV18 and TRBJ1-2; the match to TRBD1 covers 7 bases. Germline CDR1 reads KGHSH; CDR2 reads LQKENI. The length of the CDR3 is 13 residues. The V gene end was trimmed by 3 bases and the J gene end by 6 bases; junction bases not matched to a gene: 4. The CDR3 here is CASSPTGWDGYTF. For the CDR3, the DNA is TGTGCCAGCTCACCGACAGGGTGGGATGGCTACACCTTC.

The CDR3 is CSASTANSPLHF. CDR3 DNA: TGCAGTGCTAGTACAGCAAATTCACCCCTCCACTTT. V and J are TRBV20-1 and TRBJ1-6; no firm D call. V shed 3 bases and J shed 7 bases, with 7 bases lying between them. Germline loops: CDR1 DFQATT, CDR2 SNEGSKA (reference sequence). CDR3 length equals 12 residues.

The V call is TRBV6-5, the J call TRBJ2-5; 7 bases agree with TRBD1. The CDR3 contains 15 residues. Per germline, CDR1 MNHEY and CDR2 SVGAGI. V was pared by 6 bases and J by 5 bases, with 12 bases of the junction left unmatched. The CDR3 reads CASSPDRFILETQYF. DNA for the CDR3: TGTGCCAGCAGCCCGGACAGGTTTATTCTGGAGACCCAGTACTTC.

The chain combines TRBV4-2 with TRBJ1-5; D perhaps matches TRBD1 (5 bases). CDR3 length: 16 residues. Germline V lookup: CDR1 LGHNA, CDR2 YNFKEQ. The V end was cut by 0 bases, the J end by 3 bases, with 12 bases between. The CDR3 region has the DNA TGTGCCAGCAGCCAAGATCACGACAGACTCAATCAGCCCCAGCATTTT. Translating it yields CASSQDHDRLNQPQHF.

The CDR3 region has the DNA TGCGCCAGCAGCTTGCCAGGGGTGCAAGAGACCCAGTACTTC. It translates to CASSLPGVQETQYF. The chain has TRBV5-1 and TRBJ2-5; TRBD1 might be the D (6 bases). Germline CDR1 SGHRS, CDR2 YFSETQ. CDR3 size: 14 residues. The V and J ends lost 1 base and 2 bases respectively, with 9 bases between them.

V usage is TRBV28 and J usage is TRBJ1-1; possible D gene TRBD1, 6 bases. Germline CDR1 reads MDHEN; CDR2 reads SYDVKM. Trimming left V 5 bases short and J 1 base short, with 14 bases between. The CDR3 consists of 15 residues. CDR3 region: CASSEGGPTNTEAFF. CDR3 nucleotides: TGTGCCAGCAGTGAAGGGGGACCGACGAACACTGAAGCTTTCTTT.

The chain recombines TRBV6-5 with TRBJ1-6, with 7 bases aligning to TRBD1. The CDR3 has 14 amino acids. V dropped 8 bases and J dropped 4; count of bases not matched to a gene: 5. Germline V gives CDR1 MNHEY, CDR2 SVGAGI. Here the CDR3 DNA reads TGTGCCAGCGGGACAGTCGTTTATAATTCACCCCTCCACTTT. This codes for CASGTVVYNSPLHF.

The V gene is TRBV29-1, the J gene TRBJ2-2, with 10 bases that match TRBD2. The CDR3 is made up of 14 amino acids. Trimming cost V 7 bases and J 3 bases; bases outside gene matches: 5. Germline values: CDR1 SQVTM, CDR2 ANQGSEA. In DNA form, the CDR3 reads TGCAGCGCCGGACTAGCGGCCGACACCGGGGAGCTGTTTTTT. Translating gives CSAGLAADTGELFF.

CDR3 coding DNA: TGTGCCAGCTCTAACACGGAGGCCTCCTCTGGAAACACCATATATTTT. Residues: CASSNTEASSGNTIYF. The chain employs TRBV18 and TRBJ1-3, with D unclear. This CDR3 has 16 amino acids. Trimming cost V 6 bases and J 0 bases, with 15 bases left between them. Germline CDR1 reads KGHSH; CDR2 reads LQKENI.

The V gene is TRBV4-1, the J gene TRBJ1-4; D gene unclear. Trimming removed 5 bases at V and 0 bases at J, with 13 bases between. The germline V gene encodes CDR1 MGHRA and CDR2 YSYEKL. The CDR3 is 16 residues long. CDR3 residues: CASSDQLGTTNEKLFF. The CDR3 nucleotides are TGCGCCAGCAGCGATCAACTCGGTACAACTAATGAAAAACTGTTTTTT.

This clone was observed a few times. The J gene is TRBJ2-1, the V gene TRBV15; TRBD1 agrees at 11 bases. The CDR3 contains 16 residues. The V gene's germline CDR1 is LNHNV and CDR2 YYDKDF (reference sequence). V shed 5 bases and J 5 bases; nucleotides not matched to a gene: 8. The CDR3 DNA sequence: TGTGCCACCAGCTCTCCGGGACAGGGGGTGGACAATGAGCAGTTCTTC. Encoded protein: CATSSPGQGVDNEQFF. The variable domain in full, completed from reference TRBV15 and TRBJ2-1, reads DAMVIQNPRYQVTQFGKPVTLSCSQTLNHNVMYWYQQKSSQAPKLLFHYYDKDFNNEADTPDNFQSRRPNTSFCFLDIRSPGLGDTAMYLCATSSPGQGVDNEQFFGPGTRLTVL.

The genes are TRBV6-1 and TRBJ2-7; D tentatively fits TRBD1 or TRBD2 (6 bases each). The ends were cut back, 0 bases at V and 3 bases at J, with 9 bases in the middle. The CDR3 runs to 14 residues. Germline values: CDR1 MNHNS, CDR2 SASEGT. DNA for the CDR3: TGTGCCAGCAGTGAAGCGGGGGGCCTCTACGAGCAGTACGTC. It encodes CASSEAGGLYEQYV.

This sequence joins TRBV5-3 and TRBJ1-5; TRBD1 matches at 10 bases. TRBV5-3 is annotated as an ORF whose role is uncertain. V lost 3 bases and J lost 0; bases outside the gene matches: 9. The CDR3 is made up of 18 amino acids. CDR3 residues: CARSSGTGASPSNQPQHF. CDR3 DNA sequence: TGTGCCAGAAGCTCCGGGACAGGGGCCTCCCCTAGCAATCAGCCCCAGCATTTT.

The genes are TRBV2 and TRBJ1-4; D is uncertain. V was trimmed by 3 bases and J by 4 bases, leaving 6 bases between them. Looked up from germline, CDR1 is SNHLY and CDR2 is FYNNEI. The CDR3 length is 13 residues. CDR3 bases: TGTGCCAGCAGTGACAGTCTTAATGAAAAACTGTTTTTT. This encodes CASSDSLNEKLFF.

The genes are TRBV19 and TRBJ2-4, with TRBD1 identical over 7 bases. The germline V gene encodes CDR1 LNHDA and CDR2 SQIVND (reference sequence). This CDR3 has 14 amino acids. V was clipped by 6 bases and J by 3 bases; unmatched bases: 5. The CDR3 loop reads CASRQTGHKNIQYF. Written as DNA, the CDR3 is TGTGCCAGTAGGCAGACAGGGCACAAAAACATTCAGTACTTC.

This clone has only one observation. This chain connects TRBV28 to TRBJ1-4, with D maybe TRBD1 (6 bases). The CDR3 sequence is 16 residues long. Per the germline V gene, CDR1 is MDHEN and CDR2 is SYDVKM. V was pared by 2 bases and J by 6 bases, with 16 bases between. The CDR3 is CASSLVGGRAYEKLFF. The CDR3 DNA reads TGTGCCAGCAGTTTAGTAGGGGGACGGGCATATGAAAAACTGTTTTTT.

V usage is TRBV29-1 and J usage is TRBJ1-1, with D perhaps matching TRBD1 (6 bases). The V gene lost 4 bases and the J gene lost 11 bases, with 20 bases spanning the gap. Germline V gene lookup returns CDR1 SQVTM and CDR2 ANQGSEA. The CDR3 covers 13 residues. In nucleotides, the CDR3 is TGCAGCGTTGTTGGGTCAGGGGATTTAGTGGCTTTCTTT. It is translated as CSVVGSGDLVAFF.

V and J are TRBV5-1 and TRBJ1-3, with D possibly matching TRBD1 (6 bases). Trimming left V 2 bases short and J 0 bases short, with 9 bases between. The germline V gene has CDR1 SGHRS and CDR2 YFSETQ. The CDR3 has 15 amino acids. CDR3 in DNA: TGCGCCAGCAGCTTCTTAGGGGGCTCTGGAAACACCATATATTTT. It translates to CASSFLGGSGNTIYF. The whole variable domain, filled in from reference TRBV5-1 and TRBJ1-3, reads KAGVTQTPRYLIKTRGQQVTLSCSPISGHRSVSWYQQTPGQGLQFLFEYFSETQRNKGNFPGRFSGRQFSNSRSEMNVSTLELGDSALYLCASSFLGGSGNTIYFGEGSWLTVV.

CDR3 DNA sequence: TGTGCCAGCAGCAAGCGGACCGACCCACGGGGCACTGAGCAGTTCTTC. Translated, it gives CASSKRTDPRGTEQFF. This sequence joins TRBV21-1 and TRBJ2-1. TRBV21-1 is a pseudogene locus. The CDR3 loop spans 16 amino acids.

The chain recombines TRBV6-6 with TRBJ2-2, with a weak D call TRBD2 (5 bases). This CDR3 is 14 amino acids long. Trimming pared 6 bases from V and 6 bases from J, leaving 14 bases between. Germline lookup yields CDR1 MNHNY and CDR2 SVGAGI (reference sequence). DNA of the CDR3: TGTGCCAGCAGGATCCCGGGATCGCCCGGGGAGCTGTTTTTT. As protein: CASRIPGSPGELFF.